Here is one TCR beta chain with its context. This sample is part of a study of blood T cell repertoires in COVID-19. Turning to the study itself: Samples representing acute and convalescent COVID-19 were sourced from the United States, Italy and Spain. The cDNA or gDNA used as material had been derived from T cells, B-cell-depleted T cells, or PBMCs.

The protocol was immunoSEQ multiplex PCR, while the TCRdb copy is restricted to in-frame clones and leaves out a portion. Among 100,000 to 110,000 clones listed, about 77% were seen once. Trimming pared 4 bases from V and 4 bases from J, leaving 13 bases between. The CDR3 has 14 residues. Germline V gives CDR1 LGHNA, CDR2 YSLEER. J is TRBJ1-1 and V is TRBV4-3; possible D gene TRBD1, 5 bases. Sequencing input: peripheral blood. This receptor was taken from a woman in her 70s with acute or convalescent COVID-19. The CDR3 nucleotides read TGCGCCAGCAGCCGCGGGACTAGCACCACTGAAGCTTTCTTT. It translates to CASSRGTSTTEAFF.